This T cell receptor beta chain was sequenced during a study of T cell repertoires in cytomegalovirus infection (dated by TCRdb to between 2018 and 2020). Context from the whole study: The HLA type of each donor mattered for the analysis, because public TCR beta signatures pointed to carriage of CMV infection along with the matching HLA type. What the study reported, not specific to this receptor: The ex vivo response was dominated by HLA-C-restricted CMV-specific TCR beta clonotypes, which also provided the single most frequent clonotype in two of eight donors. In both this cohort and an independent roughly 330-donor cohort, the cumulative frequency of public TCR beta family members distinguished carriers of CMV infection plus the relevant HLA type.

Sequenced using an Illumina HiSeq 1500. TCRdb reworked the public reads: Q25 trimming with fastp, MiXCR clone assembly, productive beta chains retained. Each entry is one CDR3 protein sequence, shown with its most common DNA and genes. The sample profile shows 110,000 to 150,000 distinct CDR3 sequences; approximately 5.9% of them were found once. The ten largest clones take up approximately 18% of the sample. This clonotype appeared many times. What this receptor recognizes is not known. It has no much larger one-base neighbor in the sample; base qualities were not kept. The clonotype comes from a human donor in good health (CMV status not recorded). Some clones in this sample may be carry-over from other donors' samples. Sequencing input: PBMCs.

The CDR3 reads as follows: CASALWLRGTDTQYF. The base sequence is TGTGCCAGTGCTCTTTGGTTGAGGGGCACAGATACGCAGTATTTT. Recombination joined TRBV7-2 with TRBJ2-3; TRBD2 could be the D gene, as 5 bases match. CDR1 and CDR2 are drawn from the germline V gene: SGHTA, FQGNSA. Including the terminal cysteine and phenylalanine, the CDR3 comprises 15 residues. The DNA shown is the 45-base CDR3, in frame from base 1. V and J are truncated by 9 bases and 1 base respectively, leaving an intervening sequence of 17 bases.